The following is a TCR beta chain sequence with its context. The antigen is not known. Sequenced by immunoSEQ multiplex PCR; TCRdb stores in-frame clones only, minus some. The top ten clones hold less than 15% of a sample with 21,000 or so clones, approximately 85% of them seen once. The time point: cycle 4 day 1 (C4D1), after about 6 weeks of nivolumab. Every single patient, without exception, relapsed after autologous stem cell transplantation, and brentuximab vedotin exposure varied. These data come from a study of PD-1 blockade in classical Hodgkin lymphoma. Study conclusions and caveats: Complete responders possessed baseline diversity comparable to newly diagnosed patients. The origin of the repertoire differences remains undefined, with disease activity or prior therapy as possible causes.

CDR3 length: 14 residues. Looked up from germline, CDR1 is KGHSH and CDR2 is LQKENI. Trimming shortened V by 0 bases and J by 8 bases, and 13 bases separated the two germline ends. This chain links TRBV18 with TRBJ1-2; D possibly corresponds to TRBD1 (6 bases). This specimen was peripheral blood mononuclear cells (PBMCs), taken before the fourth cycle of nivolumab. This TCR was sampled from a human donor with classical Hodgkin lymphoma. The CDR3, as DNA: TGTGCCAGCTCACCACCCGGCAGGGGCAAAGGCTACACCTTC. Its translation: CASSPPGRGKGYTF. Combining the CDR3 with reference TRBV18 and TRBJ1-2 gives the whole variable domain NAGVMQNPRHLVRRRGQEARLRCSPMKGHSHVYWYRQLPEEGLKFMVYLQKENIIDESGMPKERFSAEFPKEGPSILRIQQVVRGDSAAYFCASSPPGRGKGYTFGSGTRLTVV.